This T cell receptor (beta chain) was recorded in a study of blood T cell repertoires in COVID-19. Study overall: T cells, B-cell-depleted T cells, or PBMCs supplied cDNA or gDNA.

The study drew participants aged about 18 to 89 years from roughly 25 US areas. Clinical history as reported by participants underpinned cohort assignment. Profiled with immunoSEQ multiplex PCR; TCRdb holds only in-frame clones, not every one. The sample holds some 130,000 clones, 86% seen once. There are 15 residues in the CDR3. CDR1 is SNHLY, CDR2 FYNNEI, per germline. The trim removed 7 bases at V and 1 base at J, leaving 7 bases unmatched. The chain links TRBV2 to TRBJ2-3; 8 bases agree with TRBD1. Input material: PBMCs or T cells enriched from blood (not recorded which). The sequence was obtained from a woman between 50 and 59 years old who had recovered from COVID-19. The CDR3 bases are TGTGCCAGCAACTCGCGGGGACAGGGCACAGATACGCAGTATTTT. Amino acid sequence: CASNSRGQGTDTQYF.